The clone carrying this TCR beta chain is large by share. Its antigen is not known. Trimming removed 5 bases from V and 2 bases from J; junction bases left unmatched: 6. The CDR3 sequence is 16 residues long. In germline, CDR1 is MNHEY, CDR2 SMNVEV (reference sequence). This entry is derived from a study of circulating CD8 cells and anti-PD-1 response in melanoma. General study results and limits: Most experiments lacked replicates. Published repertoire comparisons used only baseline and M1 samples. At M1, fewer than 8% of TRB clonotypes appeared in multiple subsets.

TCR libraries were prepared from around 15 ng of total RNA with the QIAseq Immune Repertoire TCR panel. TCRdb reanalysed the reads using MiXCR and keeps one entry per CDR3 protein. Here the sample spans 400 to 500 distinct CDR3 sequences, over 7% being singletons. From live CD3+CD8+TCRalphabeta+ cells, four PD-1 and/or TIGIT subsets were sorted. The receptor was isolated from a human donor with melanoma. The chain carries TRBV27 and TRBJ2-5; TRBD2 matches 12 bases. Source: CD8+ T cells from PBMCs, taken at baseline or after one month of anti-PD-1 therapy (not recorded which). The CDR3 sequence is CASSEGLAGLQETQYF. The DNA for the CDR3 is TGTGCCAGCAGTGAGGGACTAGCGGGCTTACAAGAGACCCAGTACTTC.